This T cell receptor (beta chain) was observed in a study of cytomegalovirus exposure and HLA in healthy donors. General study findings and limits: It was reported that TCR beta sequences correctly inferred the HLA-A and HLA-B alleles for most subjects. A later analysis, which compared TCR beta chains of equal frequency, found the HLA-associated ones more clonally expanded.

The PCR ran on 60 Vbeta and 13 Jbeta primers. The method was immunoSEQ multiplex PCR; TCRdb's version includes in-frame clones alone and lacks a portion of them. Of 160,000 or so clones listed, 79% are singletons. The ends were cut back, 2 bases at V and 10 bases at J, with 6 bases in the middle. The germline V gene encodes CDR1 SGHTA and CDR2 FQGNSA. The CDR3 runs 11 residues. This clone is a singleton in its sample. The antigen is undetermined. The TCR comes from a woman between 35 and 50 years old in good health and CMV-seronegative. The sequencing sample was made of PBMCs. This chain uses TRBV7-2 with TRBJ2-1; no definite D call. CDR3 DNA: TGTGCCAGCAGCTTAAGCCGAGAGCAGTTCTTC. This encodes CASSLSREQFF. Filled out from reference TRBV7-2 and TRBJ2-1, the complete variable domain reads GAGVSQSPSNKVTEKGKDVELRCDPISGHTALYWYRQSLGQGLEFLIYFQGNSAPDKSGLPSDRFSAERTGGSVSTLTIQRTQQEDSAVYLCASSLSREQFFGPGTRLTVL.